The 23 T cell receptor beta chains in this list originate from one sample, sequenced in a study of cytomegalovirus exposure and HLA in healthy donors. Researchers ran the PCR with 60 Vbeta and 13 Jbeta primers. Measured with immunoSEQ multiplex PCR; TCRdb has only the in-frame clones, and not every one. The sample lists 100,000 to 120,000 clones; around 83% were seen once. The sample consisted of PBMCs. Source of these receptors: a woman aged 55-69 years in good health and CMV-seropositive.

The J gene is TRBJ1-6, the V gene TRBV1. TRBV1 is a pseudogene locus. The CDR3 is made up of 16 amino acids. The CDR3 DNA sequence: TGCACCAGCAGGCTACTCCCCACAGGGAGGGATTCACCCCTCCACTTT. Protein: CTSRLLPTGRDSPLHF.

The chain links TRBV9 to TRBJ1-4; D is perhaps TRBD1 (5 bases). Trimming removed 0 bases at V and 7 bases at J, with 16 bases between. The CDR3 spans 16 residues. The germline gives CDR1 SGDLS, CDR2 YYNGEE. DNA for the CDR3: TGTGCCAGCAGCGTAGATCCCACAGGCTCTATTGAAAAACTGTTTTTT. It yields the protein CASSVDPTGSIEKLFF.

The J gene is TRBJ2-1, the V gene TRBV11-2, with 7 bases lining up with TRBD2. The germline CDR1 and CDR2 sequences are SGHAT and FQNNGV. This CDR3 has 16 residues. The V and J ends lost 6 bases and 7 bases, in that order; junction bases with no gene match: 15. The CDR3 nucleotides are TGTGCCAGCAGGCCCGAAAGGGGAGGGCCAAGGAATGAGCAGTTCTTC. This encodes CASRPERGGPRNEQFF.

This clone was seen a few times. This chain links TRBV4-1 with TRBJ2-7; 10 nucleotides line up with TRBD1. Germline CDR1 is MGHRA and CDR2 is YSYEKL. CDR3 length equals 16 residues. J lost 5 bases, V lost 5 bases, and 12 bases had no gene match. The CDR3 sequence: CASSYPGQGKRHEQYF. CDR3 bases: TGCGCCAGCAGCTACCCGGGACAGGGGAAAAGGCACGAGCAGTACTTC.

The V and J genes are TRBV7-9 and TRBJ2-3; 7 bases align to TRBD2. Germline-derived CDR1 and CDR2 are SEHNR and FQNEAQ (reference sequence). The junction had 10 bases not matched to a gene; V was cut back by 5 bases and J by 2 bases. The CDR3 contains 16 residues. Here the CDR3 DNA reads TGTGCCAGCAGCAACCGGGACGGGGGGTTCACAGATACGCAGTATTTT. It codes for CASSNRDGGFTDTQYF.

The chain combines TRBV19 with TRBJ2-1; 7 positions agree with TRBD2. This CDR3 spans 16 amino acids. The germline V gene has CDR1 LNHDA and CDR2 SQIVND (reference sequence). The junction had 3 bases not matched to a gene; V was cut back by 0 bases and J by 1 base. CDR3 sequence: CASSIDGRGSYNEQFF. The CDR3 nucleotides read TGTGCCAGTAGTATAGATGGGCGGGGGTCCTACAATGAGCAGTTCTTC.

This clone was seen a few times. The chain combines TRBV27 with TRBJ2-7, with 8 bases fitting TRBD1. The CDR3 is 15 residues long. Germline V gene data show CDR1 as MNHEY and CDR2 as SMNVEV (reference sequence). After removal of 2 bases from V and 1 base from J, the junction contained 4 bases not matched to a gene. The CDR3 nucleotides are TGTGCCAGCAGTTTAGGGTGGACAGGGTCCTACGAGCAGTACTTC. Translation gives CASSLGWTGSYEQYF.

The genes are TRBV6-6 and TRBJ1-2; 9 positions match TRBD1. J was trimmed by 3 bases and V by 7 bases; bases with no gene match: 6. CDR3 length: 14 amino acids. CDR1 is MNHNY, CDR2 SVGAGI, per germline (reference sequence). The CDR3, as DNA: TGTGCCAGCACCGGGGACAGGGAGTACTATGGCTACACCTTC. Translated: CASTGDREYYGYTF.

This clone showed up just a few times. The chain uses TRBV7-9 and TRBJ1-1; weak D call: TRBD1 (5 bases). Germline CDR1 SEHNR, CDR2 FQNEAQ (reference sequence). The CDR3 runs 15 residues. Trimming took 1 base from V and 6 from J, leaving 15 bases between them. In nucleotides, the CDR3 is TGTGCCAGCAGCTTAGGAGGCAGGGCCGCCCCTGAAGCTTTCTTT. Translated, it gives CASSLGGRAAPEAFF.

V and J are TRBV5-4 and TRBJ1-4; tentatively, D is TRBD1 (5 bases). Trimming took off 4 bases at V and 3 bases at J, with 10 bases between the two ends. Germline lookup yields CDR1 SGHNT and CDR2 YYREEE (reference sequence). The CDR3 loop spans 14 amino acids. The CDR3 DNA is TGTGCCAGCAGCCTTAAGGGGCCTAATGAAAAACTGTTTTTT. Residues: CASSLKGPNEKLFF.

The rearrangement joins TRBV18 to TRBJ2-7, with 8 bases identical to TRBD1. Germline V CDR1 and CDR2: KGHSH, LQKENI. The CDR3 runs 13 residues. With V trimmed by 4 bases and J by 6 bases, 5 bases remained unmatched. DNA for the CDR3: TGTGCCAGCTCACGACGACAGGGGTCCGAGCAGTACTTC. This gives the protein CASSRRQGSEQYF. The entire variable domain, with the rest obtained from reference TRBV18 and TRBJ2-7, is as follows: NAGVMQNPRHLVRRRGQEARLRCSPMKGHSHVYWYRQLPEEGLKFMVYLQKENIIDESGMPKERFSAEFPKEGPSILRIQQVVRGDSAAYFCASSRRQGSEQYFGPGTRLTVT.

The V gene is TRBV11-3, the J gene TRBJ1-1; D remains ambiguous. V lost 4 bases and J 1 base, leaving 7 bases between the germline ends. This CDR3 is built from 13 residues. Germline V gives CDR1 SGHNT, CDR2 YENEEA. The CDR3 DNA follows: TGTGCCAGCAGCTCCAGGCCGAACACTGAAGCTTTCTTT. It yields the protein CASSSRPNTEAFF.

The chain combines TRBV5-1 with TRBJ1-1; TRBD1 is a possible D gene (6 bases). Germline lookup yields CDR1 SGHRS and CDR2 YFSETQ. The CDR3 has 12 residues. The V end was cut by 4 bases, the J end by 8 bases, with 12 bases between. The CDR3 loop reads CASSHVQGEAFF. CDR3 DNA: TGCGCCAGCAGCCACGTACAGGGAGAAGCTTTCTTT. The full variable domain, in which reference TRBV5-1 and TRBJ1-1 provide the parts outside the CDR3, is KAGVTQTPRYLIKTRGQQVTLSCSPISGHRSVSWYQQTPGQGLQFLFEYFSETQRNKGNFPGRFSGRQFSNSRSEMNVSTLELGDSALYLCASSHVQGEAFFGQGTRLTVV.

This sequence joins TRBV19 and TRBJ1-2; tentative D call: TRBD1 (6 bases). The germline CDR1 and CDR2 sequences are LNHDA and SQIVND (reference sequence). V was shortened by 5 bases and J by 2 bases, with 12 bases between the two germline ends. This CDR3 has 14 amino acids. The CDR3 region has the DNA TGTGCCAGTAGTGCCGTGGACAGAAACTATGGCTACACCTTC. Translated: CASSAVDRNYGYTF.

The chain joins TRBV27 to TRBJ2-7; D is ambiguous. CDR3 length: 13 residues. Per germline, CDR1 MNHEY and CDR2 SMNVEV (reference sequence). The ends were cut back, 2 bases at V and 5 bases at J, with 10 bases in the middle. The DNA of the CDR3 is TGTGCCAGCAGTTTAGGCGGCGACGACGAGCAGTACTTC. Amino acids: CASSLGGDDEQYF.

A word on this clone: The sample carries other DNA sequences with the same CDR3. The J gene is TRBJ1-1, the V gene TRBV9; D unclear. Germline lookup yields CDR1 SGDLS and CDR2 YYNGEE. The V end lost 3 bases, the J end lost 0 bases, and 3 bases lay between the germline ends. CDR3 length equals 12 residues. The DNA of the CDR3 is TGTGCCAGCAGCGATATGAACACTGAAGCTTTCTTT. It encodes CASSDMNTEAFF.

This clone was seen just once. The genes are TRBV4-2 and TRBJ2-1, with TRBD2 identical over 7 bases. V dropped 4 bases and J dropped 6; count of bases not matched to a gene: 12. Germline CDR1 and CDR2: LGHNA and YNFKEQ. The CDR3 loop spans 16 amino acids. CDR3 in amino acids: CASSPQRAGVFNEQFF. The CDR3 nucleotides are TGTGCCAGCAGCCCCCAAAGGGCGGGAGTCTTCAATGAGCAGTTCTTC.

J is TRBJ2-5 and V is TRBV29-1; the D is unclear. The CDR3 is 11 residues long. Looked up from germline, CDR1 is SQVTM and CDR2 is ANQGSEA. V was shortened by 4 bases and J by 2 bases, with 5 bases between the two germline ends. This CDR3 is CSVALQETQYF. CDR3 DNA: TGCAGCGTTGCCCTACAAGAGACCCAGTACTTC.

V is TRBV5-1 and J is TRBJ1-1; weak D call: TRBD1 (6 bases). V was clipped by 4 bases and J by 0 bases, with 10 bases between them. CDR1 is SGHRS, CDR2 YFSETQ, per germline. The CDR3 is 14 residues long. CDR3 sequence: CASSNYRVNTEAFF. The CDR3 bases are TGCGCCAGCAGCAACTACAGGGTGAACACTGAAGCTTTCTTT.

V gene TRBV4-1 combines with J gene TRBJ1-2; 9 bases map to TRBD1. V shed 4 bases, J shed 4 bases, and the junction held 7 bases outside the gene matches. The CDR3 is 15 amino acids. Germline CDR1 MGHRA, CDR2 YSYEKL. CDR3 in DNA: TGCGCCAGCAGCCCCGGGACAGGGTGGGCCTATGGCTACACCTTC. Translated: CASSPGTGWAYGYTF.

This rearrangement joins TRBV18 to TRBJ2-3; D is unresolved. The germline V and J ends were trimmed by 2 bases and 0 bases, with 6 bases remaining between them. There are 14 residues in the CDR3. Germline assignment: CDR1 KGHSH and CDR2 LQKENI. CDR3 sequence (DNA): TGTGCCAGCTCACCAGAACAGAGCACAGATACGCAGTATTTT. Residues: CASSPEQSTDTQYF.

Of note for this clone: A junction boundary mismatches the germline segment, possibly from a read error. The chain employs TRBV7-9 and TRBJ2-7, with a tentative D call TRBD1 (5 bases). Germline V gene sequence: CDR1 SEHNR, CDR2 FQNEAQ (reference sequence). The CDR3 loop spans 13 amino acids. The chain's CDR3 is CSSSAMDKYEQYF. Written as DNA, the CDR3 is TGTTCCAGCAGCGCCATGGACAAGTACGAGCAGTACTTC.

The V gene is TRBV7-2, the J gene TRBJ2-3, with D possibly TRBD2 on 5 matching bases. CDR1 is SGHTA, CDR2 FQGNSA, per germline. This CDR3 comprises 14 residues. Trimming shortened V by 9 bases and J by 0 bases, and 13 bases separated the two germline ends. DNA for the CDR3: TGTGCCAGTCGATTGCGCGGGAGCACAGATACGCAGTATTTT. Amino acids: CASRLRGSTDTQYF.